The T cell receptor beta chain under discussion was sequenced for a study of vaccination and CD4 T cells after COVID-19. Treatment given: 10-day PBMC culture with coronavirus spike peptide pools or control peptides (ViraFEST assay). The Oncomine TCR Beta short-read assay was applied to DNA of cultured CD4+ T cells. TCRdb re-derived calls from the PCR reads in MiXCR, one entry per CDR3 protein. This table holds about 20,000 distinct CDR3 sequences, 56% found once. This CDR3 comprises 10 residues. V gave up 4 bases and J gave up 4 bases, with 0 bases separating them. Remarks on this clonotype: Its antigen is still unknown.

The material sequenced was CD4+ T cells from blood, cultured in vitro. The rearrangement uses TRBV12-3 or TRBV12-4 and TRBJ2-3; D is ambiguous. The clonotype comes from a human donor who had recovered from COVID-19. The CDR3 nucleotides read TGTGCCAGCAGTTCAGATACGCAGTATTTT. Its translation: CASSSDTQYF.